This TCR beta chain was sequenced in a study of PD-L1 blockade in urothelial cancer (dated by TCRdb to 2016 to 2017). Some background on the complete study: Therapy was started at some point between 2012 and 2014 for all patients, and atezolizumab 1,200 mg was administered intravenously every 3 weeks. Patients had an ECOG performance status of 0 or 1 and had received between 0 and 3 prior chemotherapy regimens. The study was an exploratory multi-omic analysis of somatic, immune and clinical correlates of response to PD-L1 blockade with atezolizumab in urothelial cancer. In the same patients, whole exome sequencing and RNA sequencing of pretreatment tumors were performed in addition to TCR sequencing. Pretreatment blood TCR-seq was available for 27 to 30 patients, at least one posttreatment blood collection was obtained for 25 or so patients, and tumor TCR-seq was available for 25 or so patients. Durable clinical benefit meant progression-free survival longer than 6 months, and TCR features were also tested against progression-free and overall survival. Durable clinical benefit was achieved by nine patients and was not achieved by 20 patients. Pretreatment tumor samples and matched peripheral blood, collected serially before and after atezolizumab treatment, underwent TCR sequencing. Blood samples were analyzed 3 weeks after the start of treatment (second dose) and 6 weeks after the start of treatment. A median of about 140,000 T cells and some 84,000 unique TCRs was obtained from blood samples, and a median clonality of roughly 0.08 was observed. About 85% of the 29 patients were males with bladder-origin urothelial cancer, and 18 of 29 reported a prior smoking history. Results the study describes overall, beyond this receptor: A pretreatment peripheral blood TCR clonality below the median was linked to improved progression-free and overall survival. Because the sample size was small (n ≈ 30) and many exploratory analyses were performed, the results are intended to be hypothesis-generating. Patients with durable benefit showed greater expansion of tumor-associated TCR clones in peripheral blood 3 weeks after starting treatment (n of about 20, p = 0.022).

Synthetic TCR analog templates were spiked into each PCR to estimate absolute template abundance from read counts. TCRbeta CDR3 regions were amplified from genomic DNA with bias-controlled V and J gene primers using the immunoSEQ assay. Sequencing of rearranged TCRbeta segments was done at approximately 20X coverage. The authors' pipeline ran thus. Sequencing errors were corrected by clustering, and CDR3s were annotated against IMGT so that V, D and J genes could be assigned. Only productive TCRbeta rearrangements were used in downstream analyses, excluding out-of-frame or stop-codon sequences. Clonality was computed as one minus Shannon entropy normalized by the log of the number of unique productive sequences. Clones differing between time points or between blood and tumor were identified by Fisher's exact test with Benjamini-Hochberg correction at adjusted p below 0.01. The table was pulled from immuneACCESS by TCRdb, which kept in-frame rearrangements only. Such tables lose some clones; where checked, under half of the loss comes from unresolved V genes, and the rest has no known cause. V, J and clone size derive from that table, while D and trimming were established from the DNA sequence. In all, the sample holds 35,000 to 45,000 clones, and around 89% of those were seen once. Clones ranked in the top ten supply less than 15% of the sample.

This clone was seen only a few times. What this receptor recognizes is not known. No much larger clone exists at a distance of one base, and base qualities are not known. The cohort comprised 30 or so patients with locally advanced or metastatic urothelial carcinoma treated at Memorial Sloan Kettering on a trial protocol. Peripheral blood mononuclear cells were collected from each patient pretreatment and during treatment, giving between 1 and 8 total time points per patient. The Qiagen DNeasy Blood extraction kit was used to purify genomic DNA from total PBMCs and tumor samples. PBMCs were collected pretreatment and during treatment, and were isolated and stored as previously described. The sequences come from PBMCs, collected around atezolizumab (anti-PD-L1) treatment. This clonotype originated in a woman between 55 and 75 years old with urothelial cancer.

The CDR3 is CASSVGSPWSPDEQFF. The nucleotide sequence is given as TGTGCCAGCAGCGTAGGATCCCCCTGGAGTCCCGATGAGCAGTTCTTC. The chain joins TRBV9 to TRBJ2-1; the D gene cannot be resolved reliably. V is cut by 0 bases and J by 8 bases, and the space between the germline ends is 18 bases. The CDR3 runs 16 amino acids, cysteine and phenylalanine included. The read is trimmed to its CDR3 DNA, 48 bases read in frame from base 1. CDR1 SGDLS and CDR2 YYNGEE were looked up in the germline V gene.